A selection of T cell receptor beta chains follows, all from one sample in a study of blood T cell repertoires in COVID-19. The method was immunoSEQ multiplex PCR; TCRdb's version includes in-frame clones alone and lacks a portion of them. Of about 200,000 clones in the sample, 80% to 90% are singletons; the top ten hold about 5%. Specimen: peripheral blood. These receptor sequences come from a woman of 80 years or more with acute or convalescent COVID-19. The CDR3 runs from the conserved cysteine through the conserved F or W. A D gene is named only where the DNA matches it firmly. Rows may omit the clone size; those that give it use once, few, many or a size class.

TRBV28,NA,NA,TRBJ1-2,TGTGCCAGCAGTTCCCAGGGTAACTATGGCTACACCTTC,CASSSQGNYGYTF
TRBV6-2/TRBV6-3,NA,NA,TRBJ2-5,TGTGCCAGCAGTTACCGCCAAGAGACCCAGTACTTC,CASSYRQETQYF
TRBV5-6,NA,NA,TRBJ2-7,TGTGCCAGCAGCTTGAGAGGGGGCTCCTACGAGCAGTACTTC,CASSLRGGSYEQYF
TRBV7-6,NA,NA,TRBJ2-7,TGTGCCAGCAGCCCTACAGACTACGAGCAGTACTTC,CASSPTDYEQYF
TRBV7-2,few,NA,TRBJ1-2,TGTGCCAGCTCTTCGGGCTATGGCTACACCTTC,CASSSGYGYTF
TRBV7-8,NA,NA,TRBJ2-2,TGTGCCAGCCGCGGGGCTAGCGCTATAGCCGGGGAGCTGTTTTTT,CASRGASAIAGELFF
TRBV30,NA,TRBD1,TRBJ1-6,TGTGCCTGGAGTTCAGGGGGCAATTCACCCCTCCACTTT,CAWSSGGNSPLHF
TRBV5-1,NA,NA,TRBJ2-1,TGCGCCAGCAGCTTGCGGGAGTGGATCAATGAGCAGTTCTTC,CASSLREWINEQFF
TRBV10-1,NA,NA,TRBJ1-5,TGCGCCAGCAGTGAGCAGGTTTTTCAGCCCCAGCATTTT,CASSEQVFQPQHF
TRBV12-3/TRBV12-4,NA,NA,TRBJ1-5,TGTGCCAGCAGTAGACAGCCTCGTGTGGCCCAGCATTTT,CASSRQPRVAQHF
TRBV5-1,NA,TRBD1,TRBJ2-7,TGCGCCAGCAGCACAATGGACAGGGGGCTACACGAGCAGTACTTC,CASSTMDRGLHEQYF
TRBV5-8,NA,NA,TRBJ2-4,TGTGCCAGCAGCCCTCAGGGGGCCAAAAACATTCAGTACTTC,CASSPQGAKNIQYF
TRBV10-2,NA,NA,TRBJ1-5,TGCGCCAGCAGTTGGAACAGGGGCAATCAGCCCCAGCATTTT,CASSWNRGNQPQHF
TRBV15,once,NA,TRBJ1-6,TGTGCCACCAGCGGTAGAGTGGCAGGGTCCAATTCACCCCTCCACTTT,CATSGRVAGSNSPLHF
TRBV18,NA,TRBD2,TRBJ2-7,TGTGCCAGCTCACCACCTAGCGGGACCTACGAGCAGTACTTC,CASSPPSGTYEQYF
TRBV7-3,NA,TRBD1,TRBJ2-1,TGTGCCAGCAGCTTTTTTTCGGACAGGGGCAATGAGCAGTTCTTC,CASSFFSDRGNEQFF
TRBV5-1,NA,TRBD1,TRBJ1-2,TGCGCCAGCAGCTTGGAGGGGACAGGGTATGATGGCTACACCTTC,CASSLEGTGYDGYTF
TRBV6-1,once,TRBD1,TRBJ1-2,TGTGCCAGCAGTGAACCCTCGGGGACAGGGAGACATGGCTACACCTTC,CASSEPSGTGRHGYTF
TRBV27,NA,TRBD2,TRBJ2-3,TGTGCCAGCAGTCCCTTAGCGGGAGTGGAAGTAGATACGCAGTATTTT,CASSPLAGVEVDTQYF